This section outlines one T cell receptor (beta chain) sequence together with its context. Its specificity is not known. This sample is drawn from a study of CD8 T cells in ankylosing spondylitis. General study results and limits: Ankylosing spondylitis blood appeared to be characterized by a TCR beta motif of eight highly homologous variants. Significantly higher representation of disease-linked clones was reported for matched ankylosing spondylitis synovial fluid. Past research had described some motif variants in reactive arthritis synovial fluid and blood.

MiXCR was run by TCRdb on the 5' RACE reads, yielding one entry per CDR3 protein. Of a few hundred thousand distinct CDR3 sequences detected, around 20% appear once; the ten largest clones hold roughly a sixth. This receptor was obtained from a male donor with ankylosing spondylitis. Sequencing used blood, either unsorted or a sorted T cell fraction (not recorded which).

The CDR3: CASSLDGQFLVNEQFF. CDR3 nucleotides: TGCGCCAGCAGCTTGGATGGCCAGTTTCTGGTCAATGAGCAGTTCTTC. This sequence joins TRBV5-1 and TRBJ2-1, with D unclear. Germline V gene sequence: CDR1 SGHRS, CDR2 YFSETQ. CDR3 size: 16 residues. Between the trimmed V and J ends, which lost 0 bases and 6 bases, there was a span of 16 bases.